The next 9 T cell receptor beta chains were all read from a single sample in a study of shared clonotypes between healthy human individuals. Data came from immunoSEQ multiplex PCR; TCRdb stores just in-frame clones and leaves some out. This table holds some 470,000 clones, around 78% found once. Sequenced: PBMCs. Receptors originate from a woman in her thirties or forties in good health. Some clones in this sample may be carry-over from other donors' samples.

Points on this clone: The same CDR3 can be traced to other DNA sequences in this sample. V and J are TRBV11-2 and TRBJ2-5; 9 bases agree with TRBD2. Germline lookup yields CDR1 SGHAT and CDR2 FQNNGV. V lost 5 bases to trimming and J lost 4 bases; unmatched junction nucleotides: 5. The CDR3 length is 14 residues. For the CDR3, the DNA is TGTGCCAGCAGCCCGGGACTAGCCGGAGAGACCCAGTACTTC. Translation: CASSPGLAGETQYF.

Notes on this clone: A read error is the likely source, as a far larger clone sits one nucleotide away. Other DNA sequences in the sample encode the same CDR3. V usage is TRBV28 and J usage is TRBJ2-1; 7 bases map to TRBD1. The CDR3 covers 13 residues. Per the germline V gene, CDR1 is MDHEN and CDR2 is SYDVKM. V lost 6 bases and J lost 9; bases outside the gene matches: 8. The CDR3 is CASSRHRGSEQFF. The CDR3 nucleotides read TGTGCCAGCAGCCGCCACAGGGGCAGTGAGCAGTTCTTC.

The rearrangement links TRBV7-3 to TRBJ1-1; D unresolved. This CDR3 has 14 amino acids. Per germline, CDR1 SGHTA and CDR2 FQGTGA. V lost 4 bases and J lost 4, with 13 bases in between. In DNA form, the CDR3 reads TGTGCCAGCAGCTCGACTCCTGGGAGCACTGAAGCTTTCTTT. The encoded protein is CASSSTPGSTEAFF.

This clone was recorded only once. This sequence joins TRBV10-3 and TRBJ1-2; 7 positions match TRBD1. The CDR3 loop spans 14 amino acids. V gave up 6 bases and J gave up 2 bases; unmatched junction bases: 6. Germline V gene data show CDR1 as ENHRY and CDR2 as SYGVKD. The CDR3 here is CAIRDRDQNYGYTF. The CDR3 region has the DNA TGTGCCATCAGAGACAGGGACCAAAACTATGGCTACACCTTC.

Here the CDR3 DNA reads TGTGCCAGCAGCTTGGTCACCCCCGGGAGAGACGAGCAGTACTTC. Residues: CASSLVTPGRDEQYF. This chain uses TRBV5-4 with TRBJ2-7; tentatively, D is TRBD2 (6 bases). V was clipped by 0 bases and J by 5 bases, with 15 bases between them. The germline gives CDR1 SGHNT, CDR2 YYREEE (reference sequence). The CDR3 sequence is 15 residues long. Using reference TRBV5-4 and TRBJ2-7 for the parts outside the CDR3, the full variable domain is ETGVTQSPTHLIKTRGQQVTLRCSSQSGHNTVSWYQQALGQGPQFIFQYYREEENGRGNFPPRFSGLQFPNYSSELNVNALELDDSALYLCASSLVTPGRDEQYFGPGTRLTVT.

This clone was seen a handful of times. The chain uses TRBV29-1 and TRBJ2-3; D assignment may be TRBD1 or TRBD2 (5 bases each). V gave up 7 bases and J gave up 4 bases, with 12 bases separating them. Germline loops: CDR1 SQVTM, CDR2 ANQGSEA. CDR3 length: 12 residues. This CDR3 reads CSATSGPDTQYF. The CDR3 coding sequence is TGCAGCGCAACCTCGGGGCCAGATACGCAGTATTTT.

On this clone: A much larger clone differs by one base, so this may be a read error. This CDR3 fails to terminate in the conserved phenylalanine or tryptophan, so it likely reflects a read error. The chain has TRBV6-1 and TRBJ2-2; the match to TRBD1 covers 7 bases. V was clipped by 10 bases and J by 3 bases; unmatched bases: 8. The germline CDR1 and CDR2 sequences are MNHNS and SASEGT. The CDR3 is made up of 14 amino acids. The chain's CDR3 is CATIRDRYTGELFL. The CDR3 DNA is TGTGCCACCATCCGGGACAGATACACCGGGGAGCTGTTTCTT.

This clone was seen once. The chain joins TRBV27 to TRBJ2-4; 9 bases agree with TRBD2. V shed 3 bases, J shed 3 bases, and the junction held 3 bases outside the gene matches. Germline lookup yields CDR1 MNHEY and CDR2 SMNVEV (reference sequence). The CDR3 consists of 15 residues. CDR3 protein: CASSLSSGVKNIQYF. The CDR3 nucleotides read TGTGCCAGCAGTTTGTCTAGCGGGGTCAAAAACATTCAGTACTTC.

This chain connects TRBV5-1 to TRBJ2-3; TRBD1 aligns across 8 bases. The CDR3 has 16 residues. The ends lost 3 bases at V and 4 bases at J; junction bases unmatched: 10. The germline V gene encodes CDR1 SGHRS and CDR2 YFSETQ. Here the CDR3 DNA reads TGCGCCAGCAGCTCGGTCGACAGGGGTTTCGCAGATACGCAGTATTTT. It yields the protein CASSSVDRGFADTQYF.